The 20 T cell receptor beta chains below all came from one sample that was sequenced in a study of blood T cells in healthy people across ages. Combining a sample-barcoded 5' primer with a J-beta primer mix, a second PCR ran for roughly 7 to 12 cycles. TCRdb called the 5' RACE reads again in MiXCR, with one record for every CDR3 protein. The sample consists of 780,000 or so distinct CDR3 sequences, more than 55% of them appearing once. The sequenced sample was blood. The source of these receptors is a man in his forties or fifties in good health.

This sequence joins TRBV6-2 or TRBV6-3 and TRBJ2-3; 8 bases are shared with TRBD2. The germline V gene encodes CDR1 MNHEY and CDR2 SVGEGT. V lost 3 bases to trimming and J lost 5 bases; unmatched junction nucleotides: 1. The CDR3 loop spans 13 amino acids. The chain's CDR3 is CASSYSGKDTQYF. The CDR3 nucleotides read TGTGCCAGCAGTTATAGCGGGAAAGATACGCAGTATTTT.

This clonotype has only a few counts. The CDR3 is CARGSGDTDTQYF. The CDR3 region has the DNA TGTGCCAGGGGCTCGGGGGACACAGATACGCAGTATTTT. The J gene is TRBJ2-3, the V gene TRBV2; a possible D gene is TRBD2 (6 bases). Trimming stripped 9 bases from V and 2 bases from J, with 12 bases between. CDR1 is SNHLY and CDR2 is FYNNEI in the germline V gene. The CDR3 is 13 amino acids.

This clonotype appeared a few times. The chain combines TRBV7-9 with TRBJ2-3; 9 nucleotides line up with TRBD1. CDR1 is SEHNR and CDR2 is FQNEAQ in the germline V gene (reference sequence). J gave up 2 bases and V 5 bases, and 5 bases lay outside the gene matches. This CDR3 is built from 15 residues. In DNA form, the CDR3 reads TGTGCCAGCAGCCCGGACAGGGGTCTCACAGATACGCAGTATTTT. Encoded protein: CASSPDRGLTDTQYF.

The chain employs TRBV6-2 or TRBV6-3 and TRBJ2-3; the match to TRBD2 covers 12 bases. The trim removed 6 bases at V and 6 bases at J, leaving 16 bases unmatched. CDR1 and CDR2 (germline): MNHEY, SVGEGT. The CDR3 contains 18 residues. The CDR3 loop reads CASSYRAGTSGFSDTQYF. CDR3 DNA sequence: TGTGCCAGCAGCTATAGGGCTGGGACTAGCGGGTTCTCGGATACGCAGTATTTT.

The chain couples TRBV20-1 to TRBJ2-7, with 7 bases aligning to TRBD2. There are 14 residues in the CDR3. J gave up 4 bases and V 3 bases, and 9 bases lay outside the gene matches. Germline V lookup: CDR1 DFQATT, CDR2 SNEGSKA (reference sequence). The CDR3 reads CSASRGEGLYEQYF. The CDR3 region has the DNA TGCAGTGCTAGTCGCGGGGAGGGCCTGTACGAGCAGTACTTC.

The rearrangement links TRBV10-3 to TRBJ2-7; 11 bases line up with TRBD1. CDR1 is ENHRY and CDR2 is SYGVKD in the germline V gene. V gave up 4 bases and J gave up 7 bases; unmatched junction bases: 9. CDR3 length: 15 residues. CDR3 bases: TGTGCCATCAGTGGGGAGGACAGGGGGCAGAGGGAGCAGTACTTC. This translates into CAISGEDRGQREQYF.

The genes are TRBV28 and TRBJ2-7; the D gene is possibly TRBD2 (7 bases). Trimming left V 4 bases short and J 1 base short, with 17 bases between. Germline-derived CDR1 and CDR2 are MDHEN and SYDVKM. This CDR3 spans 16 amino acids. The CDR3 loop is CASSSRGGERSYEQYF. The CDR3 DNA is TGTGCCAGCAGTTCCCGAGGGGGGGAAAGGTCCTACGAGCAGTACTTC. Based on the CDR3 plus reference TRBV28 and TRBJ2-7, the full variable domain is DVKVTQSSRYLVKRTGEKVFLECVQDMDHENMFWYRQDPGLGLRLIYFSYDVKMKEKGDIPEGYSVSREKKERFSLILESASTNQTSMYLCASSSRGGERSYEQYFGPGTRLTVT.

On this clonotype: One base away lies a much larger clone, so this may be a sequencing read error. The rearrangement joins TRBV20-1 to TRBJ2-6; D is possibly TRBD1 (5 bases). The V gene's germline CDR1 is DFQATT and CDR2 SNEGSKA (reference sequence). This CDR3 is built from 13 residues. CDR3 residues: CSARSGGANVPTF. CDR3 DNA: TGCAGTGCTAGATCAGGTGGGGCCAACGTCCCGACTTTC.

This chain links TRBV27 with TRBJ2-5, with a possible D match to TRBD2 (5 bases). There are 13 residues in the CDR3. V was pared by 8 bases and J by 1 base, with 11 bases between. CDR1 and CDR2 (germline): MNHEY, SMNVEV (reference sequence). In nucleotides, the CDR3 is TGTGCCAGCGAGGGCGGTATCCAAGAGACCCAGTACTTC. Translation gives CASEGGIQETQYF.

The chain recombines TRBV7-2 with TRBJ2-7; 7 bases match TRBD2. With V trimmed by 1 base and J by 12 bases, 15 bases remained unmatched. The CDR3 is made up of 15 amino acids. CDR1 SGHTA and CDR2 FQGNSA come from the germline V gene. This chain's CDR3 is CASSLDTAGVPTWYF. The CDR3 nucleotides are TGTGCCAGCAGCTTAGATACTGCGGGGGTCCCAACGTGGTACTTC.

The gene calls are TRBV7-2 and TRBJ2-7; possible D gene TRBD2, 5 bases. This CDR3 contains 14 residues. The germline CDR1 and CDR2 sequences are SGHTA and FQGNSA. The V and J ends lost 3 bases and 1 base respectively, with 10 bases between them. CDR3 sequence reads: CASSLPGISYEQYF. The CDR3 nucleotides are TGTGCCAGCAGCTTGCCCGGGATTTCCTACGAGCAGTACTTC.

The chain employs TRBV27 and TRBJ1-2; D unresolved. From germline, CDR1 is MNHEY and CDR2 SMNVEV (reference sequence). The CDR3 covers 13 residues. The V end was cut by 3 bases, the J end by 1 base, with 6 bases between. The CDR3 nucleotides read TGTGCCAGCAGTTTTCAGGATAACTATGGCTACACCTTC. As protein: CASSFQDNYGYTF.

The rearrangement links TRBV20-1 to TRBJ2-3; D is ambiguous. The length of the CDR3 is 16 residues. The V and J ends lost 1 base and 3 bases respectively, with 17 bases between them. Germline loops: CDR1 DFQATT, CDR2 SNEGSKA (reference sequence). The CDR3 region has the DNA TGCAGTGCTAGAGCCCTCCACGGAAGTGGAACAGATACGCAGTATTTT. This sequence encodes CSARALHGSGTDTQYF.

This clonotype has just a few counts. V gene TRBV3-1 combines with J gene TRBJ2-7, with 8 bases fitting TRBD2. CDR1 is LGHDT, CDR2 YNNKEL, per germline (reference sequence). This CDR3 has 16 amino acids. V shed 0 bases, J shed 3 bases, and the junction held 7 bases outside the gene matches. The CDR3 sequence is CASSQDLREDGYEQYF. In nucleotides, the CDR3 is TGTGCCAGCAGCCAAGATCTGCGGGAGGACGGCTACGAGCAGTACTTC.

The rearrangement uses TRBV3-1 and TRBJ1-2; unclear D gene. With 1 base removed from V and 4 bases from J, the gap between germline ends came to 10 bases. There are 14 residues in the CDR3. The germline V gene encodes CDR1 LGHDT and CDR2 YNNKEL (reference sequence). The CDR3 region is CASSQGNGGYGYTF. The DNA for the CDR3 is TGTGCCAGCAGCCAAGGGAACGGAGGCTATGGCTACACCTTC. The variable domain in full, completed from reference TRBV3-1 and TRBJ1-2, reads DTAVSQTPKYLVTQMGNDKSIKCEQNLGHDTMYWYKQDSKKFLKIMFSYNNKELIINETVPNRFSPKSPDKAHLNLHINSLELGDSAVYFCASSQGNGGYGYTFGSGTRLTVV.

The CDR3 reads CSARTRVNRETQYF. Written as DNA, the CDR3 is TGCAGTGCGAGAACCAGGGTAAACCGGGAGACCCAGTACTTC. The chain carries TRBV20-1 and TRBJ2-4; possible D gene TRBD1, 5 bases. The DNA end is more similar to TRBJ2-5, so the J call may be wrong. The germline V gene has CDR1 DFQATT and CDR2 SNEGSKA (reference sequence). The CDR3 runs 14 residues.

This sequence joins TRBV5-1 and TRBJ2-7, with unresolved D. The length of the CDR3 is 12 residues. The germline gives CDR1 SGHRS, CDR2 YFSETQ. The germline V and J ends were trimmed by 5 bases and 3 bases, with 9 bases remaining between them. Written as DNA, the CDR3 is TGCGCCAGCAGACGGGTGGGCTACGAGCAGTACTTC. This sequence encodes CASRRVGYEQYF.

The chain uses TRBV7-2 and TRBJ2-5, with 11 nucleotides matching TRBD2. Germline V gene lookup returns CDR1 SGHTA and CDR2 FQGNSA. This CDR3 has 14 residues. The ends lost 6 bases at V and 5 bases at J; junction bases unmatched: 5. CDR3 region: CASRRLAGMETQYF. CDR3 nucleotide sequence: TGTGCCAGCAGAAGACTAGCGGGAATGGAGACCCAGTACTTC.

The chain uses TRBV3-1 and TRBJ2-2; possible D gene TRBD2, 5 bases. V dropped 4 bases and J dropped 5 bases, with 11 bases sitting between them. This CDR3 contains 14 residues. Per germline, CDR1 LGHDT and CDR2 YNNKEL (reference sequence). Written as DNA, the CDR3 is TGTGCCAGCAGCCGGGTATCGGGGACCGGGGAGCTGTTTTTT. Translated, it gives CASSRVSGTGELFF.

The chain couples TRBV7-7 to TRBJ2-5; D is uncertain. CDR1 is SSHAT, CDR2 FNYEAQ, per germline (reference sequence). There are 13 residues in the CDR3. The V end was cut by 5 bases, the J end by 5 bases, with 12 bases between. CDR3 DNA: TGTGCCAGCAGCCTGGAGTTCGGGGAGACCCAGTACTTC. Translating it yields CASSLEFGETQYF.